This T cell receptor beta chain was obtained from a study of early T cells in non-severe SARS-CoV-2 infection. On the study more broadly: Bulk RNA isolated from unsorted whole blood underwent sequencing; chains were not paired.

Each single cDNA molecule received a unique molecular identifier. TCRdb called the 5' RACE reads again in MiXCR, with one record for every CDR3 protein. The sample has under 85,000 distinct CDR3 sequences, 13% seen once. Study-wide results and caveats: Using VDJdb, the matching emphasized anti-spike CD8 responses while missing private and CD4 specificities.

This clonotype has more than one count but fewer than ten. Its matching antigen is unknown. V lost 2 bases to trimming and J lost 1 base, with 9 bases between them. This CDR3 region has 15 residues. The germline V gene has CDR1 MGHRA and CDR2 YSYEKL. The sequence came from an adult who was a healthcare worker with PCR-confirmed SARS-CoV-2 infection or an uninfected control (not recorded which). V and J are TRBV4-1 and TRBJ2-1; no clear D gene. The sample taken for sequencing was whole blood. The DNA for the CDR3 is TGCGCCAGCAGCCAATACGGGCTGTCCTACAATGAGCAGTTCTTC. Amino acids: CASSQYGLSYNEQFF.